Below are 4 T cell receptor beta chains sequenced from a single sample in a study of T cells in Graves' hyperthyroidism and ophthalmopathy. There were TCR beta CDR3 regions amplified from RNA transcripts. HTBI primers were used for first-round RT-PCR of the TCR CDR3. TCRdb independently ran MiXCR on the multiplex PCR reads; one entry per CDR3 protein. The sample lists about 300,000 distinct CDR3 sequences; 16% were seen once. Input material: blood. The receptors come from a man aged 30-40 years with Graves' hyperthyroidism.

This chain links TRBV27 with TRBJ1-2, with D tentatively TRBD1 (6 bases). The V end was cut by 5 bases, the J end by 4 bases, with 17 bases between. Germline V gene data show CDR1 as MNHEY and CDR2 as SMNVEV (reference sequence). The CDR3 totals 15 residues. CDR3 nucleotides: TGTGCCAGCAGTCCTACCCTGGGGGGCACCTATGGCTACACCTTC. Translation: CASSPTLGGTYGYTF.

This clonotype was picked up many times. The V gene is TRBV6-1, the J gene TRBJ2-3; D not certain. The CDR3 totals 14 residues. Trimming stripped 4 bases from V and 6 bases from J, with 14 bases between. CDR1 and CDR2 (germline): MNHNS, SASEGT. CDR3 region: CASSVTPLQDTQYF. DNA of the CDR3: TGTGCCAGCAGTGTGACGCCTCTCCAGGATACGCAGTATTTT.

This clonotype occurred many times. Mismatch with germline at one junction end may stem from a read error. The rearrangement joins TRBV11-2 to TRBJ2-7, with TRBD2 identical over 10 bases. The CDR3 runs to 15 residues. The germline CDR1 and CDR2 sequences are SGHAT and FQNNGV. The CDR3 region is CTSSLQLAGGYEQYF. The CDR3 DNA follows: TGTACCAGCAGCTTACAGTTAGCGGGGGGATACGAGCAGTACTTC.

This clonotype was observed at least ten times. The chain has TRBV7-2 and TRBJ2-3; D possibly corresponds to TRBD2 (5 bases). CDR3 length: 18 amino acids. Trimming shortened V by 5 bases and J by 1 base, and 22 bases separated the two germline ends. The germline gives CDR1 SGHTA, CDR2 FQGNSA. The CDR3 loop is CASSTAIAPGRGTDTQYF. The CDR3 DNA follows: TGTGCCAGCAGCACCGCCATAGCGCCCGGGCGGGGCACAGATACGCAGTATTTT.